This TCR beta chain was documented in a study of shared clonotypes between healthy human individuals. CDR1 is SEHNR and CDR2 is FQNEAQ in the germline V gene (reference sequence). Losses at the gene ends were 5 bases for V and 6 bases for J; bases not matched to a gene: 10. The CDR3 consists of 15 residues. Sorted-subset replicate PCRs used 200 to 250 ng DNA, around 31,000 T cell genomes. Here immunoSEQ multiplex PCR was the method, and the copy in TCRdb shows in-frame clones only, minus some. The table lists 2 million to 2.5 million clones, 80% to 95% of them singletons. The sequenced sample was naive CD4+ T cells from PBMCs. The subset denotes: CD45RA+ positively selected. The receptor's source is a man aged 18 to 30 in good health. Some clones in this sample may be carry-over from other donors' samples. This chain joins TRBV7-9 and TRBJ2-7, with 10 bases lining up with TRBD2. CDR3 loop: CASSRGTSEGSEQYF. For the CDR3, the DNA is TGTGCCAGCAGCAGAGGGACTAGCGAAGGAAGCGAGCAGTACTTC.